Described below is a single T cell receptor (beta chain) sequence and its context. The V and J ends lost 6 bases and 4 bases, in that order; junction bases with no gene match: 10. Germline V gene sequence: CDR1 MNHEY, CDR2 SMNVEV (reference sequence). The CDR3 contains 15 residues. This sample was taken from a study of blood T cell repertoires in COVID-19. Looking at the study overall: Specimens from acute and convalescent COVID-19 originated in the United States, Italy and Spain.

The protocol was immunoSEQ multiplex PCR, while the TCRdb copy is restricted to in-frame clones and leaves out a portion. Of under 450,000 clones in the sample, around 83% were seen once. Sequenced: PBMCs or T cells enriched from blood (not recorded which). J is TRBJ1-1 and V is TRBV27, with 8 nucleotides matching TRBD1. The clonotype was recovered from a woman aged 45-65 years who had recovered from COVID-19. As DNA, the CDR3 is TGTGCCAGCAGCCCCACAGGGGGAAGAAGCACTGAAGCTTTCTTT. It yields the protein CASSPTGGRSTEAFF.